The next 3 T cell receptor beta chains were all read from a single sample in a study of CXCR3-negative and CXCR3-positive naive CD8 T cells. In preparing the TRB cDNA libraries, 5' RACE with UMI labels was used. Reanalyzing the 5' RACE reads, TCRdb keeps one entry per CDR3 protein, without DNA. The specimen's table records tens of thousands of distinct CDR3 sequences. The specimen was memory CD8+ T cells from blood. The source is a human donor in good health. Some clones in this sample may be carry-over from other donors' samples.

The genes are TRBV6-4 and TRBJ2-6. This CDR3 comprises 16 residues. Germline CDR1 and CDR2: MRHNA and SNTAGT. The CDR3 here is CASSEDGSSGANVLTF.

The J gene is TRBJ2-1, the V gene TRBV29-1; the D call from TCRdb, TRBD1, cannot be confirmed without DNA. The CDR3 contains 14 residues. The germline gives CDR1 SQVTM, CDR2 ANQGSEA. CDR3 loop: CSVEGQVNRNEQFF.

The chain uses TRBV7-9 and TRBJ1-4; no DNA is available, so the TRBD1 call from TCRdb remains unchecked. Germline assignment: CDR1 SEHNR and CDR2 FQNEAQ (reference sequence). The CDR3 contains 15 residues. The CDR3 here is CASSSVGQSNEKLFF.